This TCR beta chain was recorded in a study of cytomegalovirus exposure and HLA in healthy donors. Study background: Unique TCRs from HLA-typed donors, 80 million to 90 million of them, were held in an early data release. Membership in the Caucasian-associated ancestry cluster was found for about 84% of roughly 360 genotyped donors. General study results and limits: Earlier analysis found most TCR beta V segments productive about 90% or about 30% of the time. Reports credit the classifier with highly specific, highly sensitive diagnosis of cytomegalovirus status.

PCR used 60 Vbeta primers and 13 Jbeta primers. TCRdb's table, derived via immunoSEQ multiplex PCR, lists solely in-frame clones and lacks some. The table includes more than 95,000 clones, around four fifths detected once. There are many counts of this clone. What it recognizes is unknown. The germline V gene encodes CDR1 KGHSH and CDR2 LQKENI. V shed 1 base, J shed 8 bases, and the junction held 5 bases outside the gene matches. CDR3 length: 14 amino acids. This chain joins TRBV18 and TRBJ2-1; 7 nucleotides align to TRBD1. The sequencing sample was made of PBMCs. This receptor was identified in a man aged 18 to 30 in good health and CMV-seropositive. The CDR3 DNA follows: TGTGCCAGCTCACCACGAACAGGGGCCGATGAGCAGTTCTTC. Protein: CASSPRTGADEQFF.